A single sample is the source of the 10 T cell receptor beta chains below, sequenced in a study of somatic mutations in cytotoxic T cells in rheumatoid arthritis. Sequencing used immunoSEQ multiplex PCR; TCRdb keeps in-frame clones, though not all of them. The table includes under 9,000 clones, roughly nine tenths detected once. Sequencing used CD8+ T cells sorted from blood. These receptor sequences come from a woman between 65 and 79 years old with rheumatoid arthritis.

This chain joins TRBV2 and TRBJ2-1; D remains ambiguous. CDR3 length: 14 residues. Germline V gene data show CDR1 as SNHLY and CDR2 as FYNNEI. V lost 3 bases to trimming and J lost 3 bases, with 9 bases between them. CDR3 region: CASSDGGNYNEQFF. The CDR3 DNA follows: TGTGCCAGCAGTGATGGCGGAAACTACAATGAGCAGTTCTTC. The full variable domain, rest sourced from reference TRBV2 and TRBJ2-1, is EPEVTQTPSHQVTQMGQEVILRCVPISNHLYFYWYRQILGQKVEFLVSFYNNEISEKSEIFDDQFSVERPDGSNFTLKIRSTKLEDSAMYFCASSDGGNYNEQFFGPGTRLTVL.

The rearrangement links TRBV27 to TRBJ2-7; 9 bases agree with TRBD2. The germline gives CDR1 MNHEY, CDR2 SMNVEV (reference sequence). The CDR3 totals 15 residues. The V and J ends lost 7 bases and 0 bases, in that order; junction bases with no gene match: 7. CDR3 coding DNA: TGTGCCAGCAAAGGCGCGGGAGGGTTCTCCTACGAGCAGTACTTC. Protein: CASKGAGGFSYEQYF.

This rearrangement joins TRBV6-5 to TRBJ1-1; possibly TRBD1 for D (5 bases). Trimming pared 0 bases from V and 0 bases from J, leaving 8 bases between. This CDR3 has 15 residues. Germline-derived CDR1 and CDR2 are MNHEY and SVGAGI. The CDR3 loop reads CASSYSGGMNTEAFF. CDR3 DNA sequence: TGTGCCAGCAGTTACTCGGGGGGAATGAACACTGAAGCTTTCTTT.

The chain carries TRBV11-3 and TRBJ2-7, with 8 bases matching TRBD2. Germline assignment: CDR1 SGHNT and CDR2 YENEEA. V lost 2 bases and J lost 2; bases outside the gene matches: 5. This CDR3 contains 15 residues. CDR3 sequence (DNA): TGTGCCAGCAGCTTACGGGGGGGCAGGACCTACGAGCAGTACTTC. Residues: CASSLRGGRTYEQYF.

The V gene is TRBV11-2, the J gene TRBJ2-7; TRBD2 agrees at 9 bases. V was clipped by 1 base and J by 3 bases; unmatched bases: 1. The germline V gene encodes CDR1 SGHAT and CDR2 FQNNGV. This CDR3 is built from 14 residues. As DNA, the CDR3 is TGTGCCAGCAGCTTAGGAGCGGGAGGCTACGAGCAGTACTTC. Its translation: CASSLGAGGYEQYF.

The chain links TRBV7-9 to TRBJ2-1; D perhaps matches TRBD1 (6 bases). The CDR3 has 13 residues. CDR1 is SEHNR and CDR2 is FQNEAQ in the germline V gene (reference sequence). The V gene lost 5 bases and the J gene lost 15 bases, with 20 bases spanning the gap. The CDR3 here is CASSTQNRDEWFF. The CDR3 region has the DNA TGTGCCAGCAGCACCCAAAACAGGGACGAGTGGTTCTTC.

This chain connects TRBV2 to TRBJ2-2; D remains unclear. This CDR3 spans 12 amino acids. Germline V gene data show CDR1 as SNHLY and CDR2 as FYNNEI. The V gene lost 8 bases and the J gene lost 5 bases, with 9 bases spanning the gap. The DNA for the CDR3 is TGTGCCAGCTTAGCCTGGACCGGGGAGCTGTTTTTT. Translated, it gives CASLAWTGELFF.

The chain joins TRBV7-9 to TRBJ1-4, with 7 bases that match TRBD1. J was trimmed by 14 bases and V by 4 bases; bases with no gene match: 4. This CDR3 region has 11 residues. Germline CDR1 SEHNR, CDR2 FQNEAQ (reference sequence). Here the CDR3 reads CASSSGQDLFF. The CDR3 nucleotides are TGTGCCAGCAGCTCCGGACAGGATCTGTTTTTT.

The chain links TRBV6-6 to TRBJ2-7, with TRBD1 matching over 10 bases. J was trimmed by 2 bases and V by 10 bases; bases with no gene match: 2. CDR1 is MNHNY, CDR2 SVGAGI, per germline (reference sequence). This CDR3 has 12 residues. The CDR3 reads CATGTGAYEQYF. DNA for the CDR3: TGTGCCACCGGGACAGGGGCCTACGAGCAGTACTTC.

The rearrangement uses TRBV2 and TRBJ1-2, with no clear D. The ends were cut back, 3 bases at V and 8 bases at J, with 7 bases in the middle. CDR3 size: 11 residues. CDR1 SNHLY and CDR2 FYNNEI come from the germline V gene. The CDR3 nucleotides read TGTGCCAGCAGTGATTCGGGGGGCTACACCTTC. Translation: CASSDSGGYTF.